This T cell receptor beta chain was profiled in a study of blood T cell repertoires in COVID-19. As originally analysed: Reference gene primer amplification in the assay estimated nucleated cell counts. Some clones are missing from TCRdb's copy, which holds only in-frame ones; the method was immunoSEQ multiplex PCR. Clonal size and the V and J genes are those of that table, whereas D and trimming came from the DNA. The table lists more than 120,000 clones, about nine tenths of them singletons. The CDR3 runs to 19 residues. V was clipped by 1 base and J by 7 bases, with 23 bases between them. Germline V gene lookup returns CDR1 SEHNR and CDR2 FQNEAQ (reference sequence).

Sequencing input: peripheral blood. This chain links TRBV7-9 with TRBJ1-6; D not certain. This receptor was identified in a man between 45 and 60 years old who had recovered from COVID-19. CDR3 sequence reads: CASSLEWLAAGGMNSPLHF. CDR3 nucleotide sequence: TGTGCCAGCAGCTTAGAATGGTTGGCAGCGGGAGGGATGAATTCACCCCTCCACTTT.